This T cell receptor (beta chain) was found in a study of cytomegalovirus exposure and HLA in healthy donors (dated by TCRdb to 2015 to 2018). Regarding the study in general: According to an earlier analysis of a few hundred of the donors, some 170 million T cells yielded 120 million or so unique TCR beta sequences and about 300 Gb of sequence data. Roughly 290 gigabases of sequencing data and 91 million or so unique TCR sequences made up an early release that covered roughly 670 HLA-typed donors. In a later analysis, previously published TCR beta repertoires from about 670 donors were re-analyzed and high-resolution HLA genotyping was added so that TCR occurrence patterns could be studied. The study profiled the T cell repertoires of about 720 subjects by immunosequencing and related them to cytomegalovirus serostatus. On average, approximately 250,000 unique TCR beta nucleotide sequences were sequenced per donor among several hundred genotyped donors of the cohort, with 15% to 20% of those sequences being non-productive. All discovery cohort repertoires had been generated on a single sequencing platform. Class I and class II HLA loci were covered by the typing at four-digit resolution. Along with the roughly 670-subject first cohort, a separate validation cohort of over a hundred different subjects was used. The study aimed to test whether cataloging public T cell receptors could reveal signatures of past pathogen exposure. The number of typed donors differed by locus: about 629-630 for A, B, C, DRB1 and DQB1; roughly 510 for DQA1; about 600 for DPA1; and about 470 for DPB1. In a later genetic analysis, genome-wide SNP genotypes for 398 of the 666 donors were used, and that subset was treated as a discovery cohort. The genetic ancestry cluster associated with self-reported Caucasian donors included 81% of the approximately 430 genotyped donors. In an earlier analysis of over 550 of the donors, high-throughput TCR beta sequencing was used to judge whether each TCR beta V gene segment behaved as functional or pseudogenic. Donor age, sex, ethnicity and CMV serostatus were compiled together with the repertoire data. To predict cytomegalovirus infection status, the study combined high-throughput TCR immunosequencing, statistical association of individual TCRs with disease status, and machine learning. Five DR-DQ haplotypes were treated as single units for association and clustering because of strong linkage in the cohort. Rather than drawing on any new phenotypic data, the later analysis identified candidate immune exposures from TCR beta sequences and the way those sequences occurred across donors. Findings and caveats that apply to the study as a whole: In an earlier analysis of roughly 560 of the donors, most TCR beta V segments were observed in productive rearrangements about 90% or about 30% of the time, broadly matching IMGT annotations. Presence/absence analyses assumed roughly uniform sequencing depth across donors, an assumption that may not hold. Most TCR sequences were seen in very few donors, while some public TCRs were found in many individuals. CMV serostatus was the only immune exposure information available for the cohort. In a later analysis, HLA-associated TCR beta chains were found to be more clonally expanded and to have lower generation probabilities than equally common non-associated chains. Specific HLA alleles were associated with about 17,000 TCR beta sequences at a false discovery rate of 0.05 in a later analysis. A further reported finding was that TCR beta sequences accurately predicted the HLA-A and HLA-B alleles for most subjects in the first cohort. The classifier was reported to diagnose cytomegalovirus status with high specificity and sensitivity in both the original and validation cohorts. According to the authors, the approach could potentially be generalized to other disease states and immunological phenotypes. In this cohort, only TCR beta chains were sequenced, and detectable features were limited by the absence of alpha or paired-chain data. Assigning TCR associations to individual alleles was difficult when HLA alleles, especially DR and DQ, strongly co-occurred. A cluster of highly shared sequence variants was judged likely to be a technical artifact of the sequencing pipeline. Some IMGT-functional V segments, including TRBV6-2 and TRBV6-3, could not be told apart with the 87-base-pair reads, so those segments were excluded. Over 15 rarely observed V segments, including chromosome 9 orphons, were excluded from the earlier analysis of a few hundred of the donors because counts were too low. A later genetic analysis associated a missense DCLRE1C variant with V-gene and J-gene trimming of TCR beta chains, and an independent cohort replicated the association. In a later analysis, TCR association rates were found to vary across HLA loci, with the most associated TCRs seen for DRB1 alleles and the fewest for HLA-C alleles. In vitro tests confirmed that a few of the cytomegalovirus-associated TCR beta chains recognize cytomegalovirus antigens. Most CMV-associated TCR beta chains appeared to be HLA-restricted in a later analysis, and the HLA associations seemed to be driven largely by CMV exposure. Several of the top co-occurrence clusters appeared to be linked to parvovirus B19, influenza, CMV and Epstein-Barr virus, according to a later analysis. In a later genetic analysis, fewer N-insertions in productive TCRs were reported among donors in an Asian-associated ancestry cluster than the roughly 640-donor mean. HLA typing was unavailable for some donors at each locus, so association tests used only the typed subset. The study listed over 150 TCR beta chains as associated with cytomegalovirus. Linkage disequilibrium might explain the correlated functional status among segregating V segments, but an unknown experimental factor could not be excluded.

V is cut by 5 bases and J by 5 bases, and the space between the germline ends is 10 bases. There are 12 amino acids in the CDR3, from cysteine to phenylalanine inclusive. Of the read, only the CDR3 DNA is kept; its 36 bases are in frame from base 1. CDR1 and CDR2, looked up from the germline V gene, are SGHRS and YFSETQ. Remarks on this clone: There is no known antigen for this receptor. No base quality information exists; no much larger clone differs at one position.

The cohort comprised 666 healthy bone marrow donors. All cohort members were sampled while nominally healthy, although unrecorded immune exposures were likely present. The donor tested CMV seropositive, placing the donor among the 290 or so seropositive members of the cohort. Each donor provided a peripheral blood sample, and peripheral blood mononuclear cells were used for TCR beta sequencing. The Qiagen DNeasy Blood Extraction Kit was used to extract genomic DNA from the blood cell samples. Library preparation was by the immunoSEQ multiplex PCR assay. For the multiplex PCR, a mixture combining 60 forward primers for TCR Vbeta segments and 13 reverse primers for TCR Jbeta segments was used. A multiplex PCR assay on genomic DNA amplified the CDR3 region of rearranged TCR beta genes. The amplified TCR beta libraries were sequenced on the Illumina HiSeq System as 87-base-pair reads. Processing in the source paper ran as follows. A later analysis tallied around 87 million unique TCR beta chains across the approximately 670 repertoires, and roughly 11 million of those chains were shared by two or more donors. Raw reads were error-corrected and collapsed into unique sequences by a nearest-neighbor algorithm in which closely related sequences were merged to remove PCR and sequencing errors. Alignment of CDR3 sequences to IMGT reference sequences was used to assign V, D and J gene segments. Each retained sequence needed at least a six-nucleotide match to both a V gene segment and a J gene segment. Rearrangements were called productive when the CDR3 lacked stop codons and stayed in frame with V and J; all others were non-productive. Following IMGT convention, CDR3 was defined as the stretch from the second conserved V-encoded cysteine to the conserved J-encoded phenylalanine. The earlier analysis of some 550 of the donors excluded any sequence lacking an unambiguous match to a single V gene segment. An earlier analysis of over 450 of the donors classified V segments as functional when productive rearrangements were above 56.7% and as segregating when the standard deviation between donors was above 5%. A statistical classification framework was built to diagnose cytomegalovirus status from the catalog of TCR beta chain sequences. V and J gene assignment, in a later analysis, came from comparing TCR nucleotide sequences with IMGT/GENE-DB human TR gene sequences. Using the TCRdist pipeline, a later analysis assigned CDR3 sequences along with most-parsimonious VDJ recombination scenarios. In a later analysis, each TCR beta chain was defined by its CDR3 amino acid sequence together with its V-gene family, and reads lacking a unique V-gene family were excluded. As a way to deal with suspected cross-contamination and a sequencing artifact, a later analysis dropped hundreds of nucleotide sequences that were highly shared and had low generation probability. For each public chain, a later analysis derived a clonal expansion index from normalized ranks of inferred template counts within each repertoire. Generation probabilities in a later analysis came from a VDJ recombination model fitted to out-of-frame rearrangements, and those results were checked against IGoR. A later analysis scored TCR-TCR, TCR-HLA and TCR-CMV co-occurrence with hypergeometric tests, applying a repertoire-size bias correction to TCR pairs. In a later analysis, false discovery rates were estimated by permuting HLA or CMV assignments 20 times. In a later analysis, co-occurring TCRs were grouped using DBSCAN, with TCRdist sequence similarity added in when clustering inside HLA-allele-positive subsets. Repertoires with fewer than 30,000 or more than 120,000 public chains, plus five repertoires with anomalous nucleotide sharing, were excluded from co-occurrence clustering. This immuneACCESS table, as held by TCRdb, lists in-frame sequences with V and J called but not all clones. Of the missing ones, under half trace to an unresolved V gene in checked studies; the others have no known cause. D and trimming were read from the DNA, whereas the V and J calls and clone size are those reported in that table. For this sample the table gives under 200,000 clones, of which roughly three quarters were detected only once. The leading ten clones occupy under 9% of the sample.

Sequencing used PBMCs. The sequence came from a woman aged 40 to 50 in good health and CMV-seropositive. The chain couples TRBV5-1 to TRBJ1-1; no confident D gene assignment can be made. The CDR3 region reads CASSSSGTEAFF. The DNA sequence reads TGCGCCAGCAGTTCCTCCGGGACTGAAGCTTTCTTT.